These T cell receptor beta chains were read from a single sample in a study of T cell changes during pregnancy in multiple sclerosis. Data came from immunoSEQ multiplex PCR; TCRdb stores just in-frame clones and leaves some out. The sample lists approximately 30,000 clones, about 88% occurring once. Source: CD8+ T cells from peripheral blood mononuclear cells, taken in the third trimester of pregnancy. Receptor source: a female donor with multiple sclerosis, enrolled in a pregnancy study. Each CDR3 is given with its conserved first and last residue. The D gene is left open where the match is weak. Not every row has a clone size; where given, it reads once, few, many or a size class.

>TRBJ1-4|NA|TRBV2|NA
CASSPGRDEKLFF
TGTGCCAGCAGTCCTGGGCGGGATGAAAAACTGTTTTTT
>TRBJ1-3|NA|TRBV15|NA
CAIQIGGDGNTIYF
TGTGCCATACAAATAGGGGGAGATGGAAACACCATATATTTT
>TRBJ2-7|NA|TRBV4-1|once
CASSQAGAVSYEQYF
TGCGCCAGCAGCCAAGCAGGGGCAGTGTCCTACGAGCAGTACTTC
>TRBJ2-4|NA|TRBV19|NA
CASSIWGETGNIQYF
TGTGCCAGTAGTATTTGGGGGGAGACGGGAAACATTCAGTACTTC
>TRBJ1-3|TRBD1|TRBV9|NA
CASSVGPGGGQGTFPGNTIYF
TGTGCCAGCAGCGTAGGTCCAGGAGGGGGACAGGGTACTTTCCCTGGAAACACCATATATTTT
>TRBJ1-5|NA|TRBV9|NA
CASSESGGLNQPQHF
TGTGCCAGCAGCGAGAGCGGGGGCCTCAATCAGCCCCAGCATTTT
>TRBJ1-5|NA|TRBV4-1|few
CASSQDHRRGFGFQPQHF
TGCGCCAGCAGCCAAGACCACCGGCGCGGCTTCGGTTTTCAGCCCCAGCATTTT
>TRBJ2-2|NA|TRBV9|NA
CASSVVGDTGELFF
TGTGCCAGCAGCGTAGTCGGGGACACCGGGGAGCTGTTTTTT
>TRBJ1-1|NA|TRBV27|once
CASSLQWNTEAFF
TGTGCCAGCAGTCTGCAGTGGAACACTGAAGCTTTCTTT
>TRBJ2-7|NA|TRBV5-1|few
CASSLDRAPDEQYF
TGCGCCAGCAGCTTGGACAGGGCCCCCGACGAGCAGTACTTC
>TRBJ2-7|TRBD1|TRBV27|NA
CASSPGQGAYEQYF
TGTGCCAGCAGTCCGGGACAGGGGGCCTACGAGCAGTACTTC
>TRBJ2-3|TRBD2|TRBV7-7|NA
CASSADRLGTSGSVDTQYF
TGTGCCAGCAGCGCCGACAGGCTAGGCACTAGCGGGAGTGTAGATACGCAGTATTTT
>TRBJ1-2|NA|TRBV4-2|NA
CASSQSRGSWLTF
TGTGCCAGCAGCCAAAGTAGGGGCTCTTGGCTCACCTTC
>TRBJ1-5|NA|TRBV28|NA
CASSLFRVNQPQHF
TGTGCCAGCAGTTTGTTCAGGGTAAATCAGCCCCAGCATTTT
>TRBJ1-1|TRBD1|TRBV2|NA
CASSAKGTAKSNTEAFF
TGTGCCAGCAGTGCCAAGGGGACAGCTAAATCGAACACTGAAGCTTTCTTT
>TRBJ2-1|TRBD2|TRBV9|NA
CASSASGTSGINEQFF
TGTGCCAGCAGCGCCTCCGGGACTAGCGGGATTAATGAGCAGTTCTTC
>TRBJ2-1|NA|TRBV6-5|NA
CASSPTRSNEQFF
TGTGCCAGCAGTCCCACTAGATCCAATGAGCAGTTCTTC
>TRBJ2-7|TRBD2|TRBV19|NA
CASSETSPYSYEQYF
TGTGCCAGTAGTGAGACTAGCCCTTACTCCTACGAGCAGTACTTC
>TRBJ2-1|TRBD2|TRBV28|NA
CASMGIRGGDNEQFF
TGTGCCAGCATGGGGATACGGGGGGGGGACAATGAGCAGTTCTTC
>TRBJ2-7|TRBD2|TRBV28|NA
CASSLGLASGQPTGEQYF
TGTGCCAGCAGTTTGGGTCTCGCTAGCGGGCAACCTACAGGTGAGCAGTACTTC
>TRBJ2-1|NA|TRBV13|few
CASSLSGSYNEQFF
TGTGCCAGCAGCTTAAGCGGATCCTACAATGAGCAGTTCTTC
>TRBJ1-1|NA|TRBV9|few
CASSVVEGKVEAFF
TGTGCCAGCAGCGTAGTTGAGGGAAAGGTTGAAGCTTTCTTT
>TRBJ2-7|TRBD2|TRBV13|NA
CASSTTSGPDYEQYF
TGTGCCAGCAGCACCACTAGCGGGCCGGACTACGAGCAGTACTTC
>TRBJ2-3|NA|TRBV7-3|NA
CASSPREHGDTQYF
TGTGCCAGCAGCCCTCGGGAGCACGGAGATACGCAGTATTTT
>TRBJ1-4|NA|TRBV28|NA
CASSLLATNEKLFF
TGTGCCAGCAGTTTACTTGCAACTAATGAAAAACTGTTTTTT
>TRBJ1-5|NA|TRBV9|NA
CASSVDSSHQPQHF
TGTGCCAGCAGCGTGGACAGTTCCCATCAGCCCCAGCATTTT
>TRBJ1-5|TRBD1|TRBV28|NA
CASSSLQGGYRNQPQHF
TGTGCCAGCAGCTCCCTACAGGGGGGCTATCGTAATCAGCCCCAGCATTTT
>TRBJ2-7|NA|TRBV7-6|NA
CASSLEDTGFGFYEQYF
TGTGCCAGCAGCTTAGAAGATACAGGGTTCGGATTCTACGAGCAGTACTTC
>TRBJ1-1|TRBD1|TRBV5-1|NA
CASSADRGIMNTEAFF
TGCGCCAGCAGCGCGGACAGGGGCATTATGAACACTGAAGCTTTCTTT
>TRBJ2-1|NA|TRBV6-1|NA
CASSEKQEGGNEQFF
TGTGCCAGCAGTGAAAAGCAGGAGGGGGGGAATGAGCAGTTCTTC
>TRBJ2-7|TRBD1|TRBV6-1|large
CASSEAATGGYEQYF
TGTGCCAGCAGTGAAGCGGCGACAGGGGGGTATGAGCAGTACTTC
>TRBJ1-1|TRBD1|TRBV5-6|NA
CASSVFSSWDRGGTEAFF
TGTGCCAGCAGCGTTTTTAGTAGCTGGGACAGGGGAGGGACTGAAGCTTTCTTT
>TRBJ2-3|NA|TRBV4-1|NA
CASSSTGYTDTQYF
TGCGCCAGCAGCTCCACAGGGTACACAGATACGCAGTATTTT
>TRBJ2-1|TRBD2|TRBV27|NA
CASTLAGGGNEQFF
TGTGCCAGCACACTCGCGGGCGGGGGGAATGAGCAGTTCTTC
>TRBJ2-7|TRBD1|TRBV28|NA
CASRDSGTGVEQYF
TGTGCCAGCAGGGACTCCGGGACAGGGGTCGAGCAGTACTTC
>TRBJ2-1|NA|TRBV21-1|NA
CASSKVGGNNEQFF
TGTGCCAGCAGCAAAGTAGGCGGAAACAATGAGCAGTTCTTC
>TRBJ1-4|NA|TRBV6-1|NA
CASSDHLGEGEKLFF
TGTGCCAGCAGTGACCACTTAGGGGAGGGTGAAAAACTGTTTTTT
>TRBJ1-5|TRBD1|TRBV27|NA
CASAQGGGNQPQHF
TGTGCCAGCGCCCAGGGGGGCGGCAATCAGCCCCAGCATTTT
>TRBJ2-7|TRBD1|TRBV6-8|NA
CASSYQGQASYEQYF
TGTGCCAGCAGTTATCAGGGACAGGCCTCCTACGAGCAGTACTTC
>TRBJ2-2|NA|TRBV4-2|NA
CASSQVIRRGSGGRNTGELFF
TGTGCCAGCAGCCAAGTTATTCGCAGGGGCTCGGGGGGCCGGAACACCGGGGAGCTGTTTTTT
>TRBJ1-5|TRBD1|TRBV7-8|NA
CASSEDRGNQPQHF
TGTGCCAGCAGCGAGGACAGGGGCAATCAGCCCCAGCATTTT
>TRBJ2-4|NA|TRBV2|NA
CASSVNREQLAKNIQYF
TGTGCCAGCAGTGTCAATCGGGAACAGCTAGCCAAAAACATTCAGTACTTC
>TRBJ2-7|TRBD2|TRBV28|NA
CASSPLPLAGLSYEQYF
TGTGCCAGCAGTCCCCTCCCCTTAGCGGGTCTCTCCTACGAGCAGTACTTC
>TRBJ2-3|TRBD2|TRBV6-5|NA
CASSSGLAGERTQYF
TGTGCCAGCAGTTCCGGACTAGCGGGAGAACGTACGCAGTATTTT
>TRBJ2-7|TRBD2|TRBV27|NA
CASSRGLVYEQYF
TGTGCCAGCAGCCGGGGACTAGTGTACGAGCAGTACTTC
>TRBJ2-7|TRBD1|TRBV5-1|once
CASSSRTGAYEQYF
TGCGCCAGCAGCTCGCGGACAGGGGCCTACGAGCAGTACTTC
>TRBJ1-4|NA|TRBV6-1|NA
CASSELPTNEKLFF
TGTGCCAGCAGTGAACTACCAACTAATGAAAAACTGTTTTTT
>TRBJ1-1|NA|TRBV10-1|NA
CASSPRTEANEAFF
TGCGCCAGCAGCCCCAGGACAGAGGCGAATGAAGCTTTCTTT
>TRBJ1-1|NA|TRBV6-5|NA
CASSVHLLNTEAFF
TGTGCCAGCAGTGTCCACTTGCTGAACACTGAAGCTTTCTTT
>TRBJ2-2|TRBD1|TRBV28|NA
CAHTGGGWTGELFF
TGTGCCCATACAGGGGGCGGGTGGACCGGGGAGCTGTTTTTT
>TRBJ1-2|NA|TRBV7-8|NA
CASSFQRGSNYGYTF
TGTGCCAGCAGCTTTCAAAGGGGGTCTAACTATGGCTACACCTTC
>TRBJ1-5|TRBD1|TRBV27|once
CASSLRQGAGQPQHF
TGTGCCAGCAGTTTACGACAGGGGGCAGGGCAGCCCCAGCATTTT